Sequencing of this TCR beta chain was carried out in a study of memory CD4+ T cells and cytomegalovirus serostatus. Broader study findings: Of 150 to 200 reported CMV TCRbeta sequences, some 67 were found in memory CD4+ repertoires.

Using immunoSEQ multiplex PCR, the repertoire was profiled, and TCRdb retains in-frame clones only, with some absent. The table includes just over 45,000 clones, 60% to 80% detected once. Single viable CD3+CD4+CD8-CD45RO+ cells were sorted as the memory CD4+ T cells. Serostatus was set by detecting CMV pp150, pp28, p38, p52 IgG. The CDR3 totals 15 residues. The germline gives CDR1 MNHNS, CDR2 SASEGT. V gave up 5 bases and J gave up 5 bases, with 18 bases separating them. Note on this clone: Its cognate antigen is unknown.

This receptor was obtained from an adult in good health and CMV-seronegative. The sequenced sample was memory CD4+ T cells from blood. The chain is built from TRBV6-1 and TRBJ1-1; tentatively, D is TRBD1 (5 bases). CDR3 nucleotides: TGTGCCAGCAGTTTAACCTACGGGGCAAGGACTGAAGCTTTCTTT. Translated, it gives CASSLTYGARTEAFF.